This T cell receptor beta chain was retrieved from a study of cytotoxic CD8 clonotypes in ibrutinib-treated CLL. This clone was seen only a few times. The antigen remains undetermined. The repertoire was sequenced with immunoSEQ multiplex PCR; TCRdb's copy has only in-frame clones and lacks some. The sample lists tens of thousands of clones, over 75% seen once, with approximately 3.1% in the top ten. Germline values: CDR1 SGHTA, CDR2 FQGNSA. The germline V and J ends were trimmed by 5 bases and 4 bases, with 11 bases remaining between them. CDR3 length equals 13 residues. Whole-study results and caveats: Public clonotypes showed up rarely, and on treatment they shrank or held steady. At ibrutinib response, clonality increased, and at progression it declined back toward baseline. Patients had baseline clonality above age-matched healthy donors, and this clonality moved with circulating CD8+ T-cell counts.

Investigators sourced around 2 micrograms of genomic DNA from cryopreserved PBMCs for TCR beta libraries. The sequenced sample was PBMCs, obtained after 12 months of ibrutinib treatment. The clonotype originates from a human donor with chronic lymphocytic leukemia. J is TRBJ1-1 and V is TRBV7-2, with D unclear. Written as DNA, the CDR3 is TGTGCCAGCAGCCCCACGTTTCCCACTGAAGCTTTCTTT. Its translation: CASSPTFPTEAFF.